This TCR beta chain was retrieved from a study of shared clonotypes between healthy human individuals. Whole-study context: Per donor, CD8 memory used one plate, CD8 naive used two, CD4 memory used three and CD4 naive used three.

The germline V gene encodes CDR1 SGHRS and CDR2 YFSETQ. The CDR3 totals 15 residues. The V and J ends lost 4 bases and 3 bases respectively, with 15 bases between them. Assay: immunoSEQ multiplex PCR; the TCRdb copy retains only in-frame clones and omits some. The table lists over 2 million clones, 90% to 95% of them singletons. The split of CD4+ cells yielded CD45RA+ naive and CD45RA-negative memory subsets. This TCR came from a man between 18 and 35 years old in good health. The genes are TRBV5-1 and TRBJ2-3; D may correspond to TRBD1 or TRBD2 (6 bases each). The sample comprised naive CD4+ T cells sorted from blood. Documented subset: CD45RA+ positively selected. The CDR3 DNA is TGCGCCAGCAGCCCTGGGGGGCGTAGGACAGATACGCAGTATTTT. Its translation: CASSPGGRRTDTQYF. Based on the CDR3 plus reference TRBV5-1 and TRBJ2-3, the full variable domain is KAGVTQTPRYLIKTRGQQVTLSCSPISGHRSVSWYQQTPGQGLQFLFEYFSETQRNKGNFPGRFSGRQFSNSRSEMNVSTLELGDSALYLCASSPGGRRTDTQYFGPGTRLTVL.